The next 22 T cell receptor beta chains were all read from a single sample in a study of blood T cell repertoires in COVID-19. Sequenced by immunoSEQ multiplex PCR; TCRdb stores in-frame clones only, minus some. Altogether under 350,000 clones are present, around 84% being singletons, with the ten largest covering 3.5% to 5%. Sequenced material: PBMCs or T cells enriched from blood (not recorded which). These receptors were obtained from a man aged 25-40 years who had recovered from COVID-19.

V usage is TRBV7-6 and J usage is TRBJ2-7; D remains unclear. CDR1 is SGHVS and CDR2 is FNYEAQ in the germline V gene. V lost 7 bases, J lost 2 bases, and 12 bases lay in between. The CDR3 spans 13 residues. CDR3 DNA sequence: TGTGCCAGCACCGCCCTAGGAACCTACGAGCAGTACTTC. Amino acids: CASTALGTYEQYF.

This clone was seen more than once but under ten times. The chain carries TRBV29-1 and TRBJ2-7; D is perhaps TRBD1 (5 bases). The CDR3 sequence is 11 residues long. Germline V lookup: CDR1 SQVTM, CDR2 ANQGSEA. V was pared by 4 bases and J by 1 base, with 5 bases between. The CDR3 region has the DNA TGCAGCGTTGGACAGTCCTACGAGCAGTACTTC. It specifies CSVGQSYEQYF.

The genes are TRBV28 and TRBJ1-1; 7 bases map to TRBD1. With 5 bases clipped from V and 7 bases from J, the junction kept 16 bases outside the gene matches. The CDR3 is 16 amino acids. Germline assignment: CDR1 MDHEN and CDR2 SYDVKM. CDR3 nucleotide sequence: TGTGCCAGCAGTCAATTACCGGGACAGAACCAGGATGAAGCTTTCTTT. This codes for CASSQLPGQNQDEAFF.

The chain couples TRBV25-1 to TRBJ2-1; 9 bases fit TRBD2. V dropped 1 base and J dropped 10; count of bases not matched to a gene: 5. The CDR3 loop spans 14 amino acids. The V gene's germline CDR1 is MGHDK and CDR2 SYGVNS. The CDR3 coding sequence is TGTGCCAGCAGTGAATTCGGGCTAGCGGGAGAGCAGTTCTTC. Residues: CASSEFGLAGEQFF.

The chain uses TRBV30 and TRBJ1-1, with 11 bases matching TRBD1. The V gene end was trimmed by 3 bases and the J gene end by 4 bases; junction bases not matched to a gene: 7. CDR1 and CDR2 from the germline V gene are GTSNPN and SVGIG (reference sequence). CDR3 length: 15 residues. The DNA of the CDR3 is TGTGCCTGGAGGGACAGGGGGCTTTCGGGCACTGAAGCTTTCTTT. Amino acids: CAWRDRGLSGTEAFF.

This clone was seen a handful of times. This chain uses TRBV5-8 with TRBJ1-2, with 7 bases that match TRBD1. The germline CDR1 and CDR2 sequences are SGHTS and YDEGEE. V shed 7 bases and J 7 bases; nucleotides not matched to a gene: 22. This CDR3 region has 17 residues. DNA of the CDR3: TGTGCCAGCCCCAAAGCGTTAGGGATGAGGGGGCTGGCTGGCTACACCTTC. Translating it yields CASPKALGMRGLAGYTF.

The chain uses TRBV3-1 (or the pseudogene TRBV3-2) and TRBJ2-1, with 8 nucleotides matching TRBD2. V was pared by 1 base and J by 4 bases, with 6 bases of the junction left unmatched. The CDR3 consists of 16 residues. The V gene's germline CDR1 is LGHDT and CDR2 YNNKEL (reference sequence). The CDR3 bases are TGTGCCAGCAGCCAAGTGAGGAGCGGGGGTTACAATGAGCAGTTCTTC. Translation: CASSQVRSGGYNEQFF.

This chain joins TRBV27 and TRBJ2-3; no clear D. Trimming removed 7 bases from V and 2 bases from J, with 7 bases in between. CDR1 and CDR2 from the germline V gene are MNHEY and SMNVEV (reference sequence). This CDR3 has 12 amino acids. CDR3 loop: CASTDFTDTQYF. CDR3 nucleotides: TGTGCCAGCACCGACTTCACAGATACGCAGTATTTT.

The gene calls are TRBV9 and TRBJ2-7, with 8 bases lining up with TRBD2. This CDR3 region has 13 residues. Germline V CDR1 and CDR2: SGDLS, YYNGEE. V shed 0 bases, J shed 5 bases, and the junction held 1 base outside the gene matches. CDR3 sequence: CASSVVGGDEQYF. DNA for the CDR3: TGTGCCAGCAGCGTAGTCGGGGGGGACGAGCAGTACTTC.

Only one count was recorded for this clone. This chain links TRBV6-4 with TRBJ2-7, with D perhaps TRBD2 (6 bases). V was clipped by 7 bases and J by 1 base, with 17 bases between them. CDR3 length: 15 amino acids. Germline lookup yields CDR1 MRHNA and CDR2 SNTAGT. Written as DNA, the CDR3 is TGTGCCAGCATTCCTAGAAATAGCGGTTCCTACGAGCAGTACTTC. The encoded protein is CASIPRNSGSYEQYF.

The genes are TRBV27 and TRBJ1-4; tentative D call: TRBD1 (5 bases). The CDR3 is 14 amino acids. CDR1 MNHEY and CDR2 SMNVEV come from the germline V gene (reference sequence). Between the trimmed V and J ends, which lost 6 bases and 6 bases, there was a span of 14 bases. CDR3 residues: CASRTWGGDEKLFF. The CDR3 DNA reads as TGTGCCAGCAGAACTTGGGGGGGGGATGAAAAACTGTTTTTT.

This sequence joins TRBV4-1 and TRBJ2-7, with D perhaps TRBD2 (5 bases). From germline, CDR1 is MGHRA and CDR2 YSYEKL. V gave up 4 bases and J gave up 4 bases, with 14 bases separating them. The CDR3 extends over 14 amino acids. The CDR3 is CASSRGNPGYEQYF. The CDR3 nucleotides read TGCGCCAGCAGCCGAGGGAATCCTGGGTACGAGCAGTACTTC.

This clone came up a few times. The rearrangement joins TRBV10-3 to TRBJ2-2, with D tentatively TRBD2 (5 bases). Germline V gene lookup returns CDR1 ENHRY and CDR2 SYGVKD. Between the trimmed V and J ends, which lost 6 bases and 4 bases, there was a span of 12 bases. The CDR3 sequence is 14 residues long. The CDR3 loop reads CAIRPLVSTGELFF. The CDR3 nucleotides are TGTGCCATCAGACCACTAGTTAGCACCGGGGAGCTGTTTTTT.

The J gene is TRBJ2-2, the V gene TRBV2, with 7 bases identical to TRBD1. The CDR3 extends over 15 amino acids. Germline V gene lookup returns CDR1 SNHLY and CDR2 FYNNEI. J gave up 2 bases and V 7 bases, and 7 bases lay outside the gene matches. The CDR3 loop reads CASTRQGFNTGELFF. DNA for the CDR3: TGTGCCAGCACCAGACAGGGTTTTAACACCGGGGAGCTGTTTTTT.

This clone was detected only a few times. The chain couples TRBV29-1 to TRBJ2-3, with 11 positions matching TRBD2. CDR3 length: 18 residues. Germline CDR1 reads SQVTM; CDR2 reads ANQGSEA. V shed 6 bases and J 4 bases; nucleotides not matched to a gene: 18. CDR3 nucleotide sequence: TGCAGCGTAAAAAAACTAGCGGGAGCTCGGGGGAGTTCAGATACGCAGTATTTT. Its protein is CSVKKLAGARGSSDTQYF.

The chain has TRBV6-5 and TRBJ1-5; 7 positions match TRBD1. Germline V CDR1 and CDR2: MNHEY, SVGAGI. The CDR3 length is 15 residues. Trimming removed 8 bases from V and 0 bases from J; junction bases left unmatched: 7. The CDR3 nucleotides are TGTGCCAGCCGCAGCAGGGGGGATAGCAATCAGCCCCAGCATTTT. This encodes CASRSRGDSNQPQHF.

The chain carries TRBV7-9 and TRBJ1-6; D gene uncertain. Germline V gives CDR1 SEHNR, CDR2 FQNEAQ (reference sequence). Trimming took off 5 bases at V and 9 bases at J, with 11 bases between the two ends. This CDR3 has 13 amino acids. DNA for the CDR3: TGTGCCAGCAGCCCCAGACTCGGTTCACCCCTCCACTTT. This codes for CASSPRLGSPLHF.

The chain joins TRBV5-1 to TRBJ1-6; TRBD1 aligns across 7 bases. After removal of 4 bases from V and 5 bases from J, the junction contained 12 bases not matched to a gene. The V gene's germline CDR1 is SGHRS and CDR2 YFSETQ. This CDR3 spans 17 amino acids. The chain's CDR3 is CASSIGTATYDNSPLHF. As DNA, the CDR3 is TGCGCCAGCAGCATCGGGACAGCCACCTACGATAATTCACCCCTCCACTTT.

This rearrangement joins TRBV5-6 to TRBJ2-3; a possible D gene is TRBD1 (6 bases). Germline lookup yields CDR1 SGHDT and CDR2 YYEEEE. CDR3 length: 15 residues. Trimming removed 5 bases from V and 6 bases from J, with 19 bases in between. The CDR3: CASSRTGFGPDTQYF. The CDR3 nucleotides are TGTGCCAGCAGTCGTACAGGGTTTGGTCCGGATACGCAGTATTTT.

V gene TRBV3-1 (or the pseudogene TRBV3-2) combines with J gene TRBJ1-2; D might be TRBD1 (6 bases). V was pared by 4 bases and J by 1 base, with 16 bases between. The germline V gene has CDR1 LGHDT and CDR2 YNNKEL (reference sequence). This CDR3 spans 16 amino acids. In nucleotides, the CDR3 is TGTGCCAGCAGCCGTAAACAGGGTATTTATAACTATGGCTACACCTTC. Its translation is CASSRKQGIYNYGYTF.

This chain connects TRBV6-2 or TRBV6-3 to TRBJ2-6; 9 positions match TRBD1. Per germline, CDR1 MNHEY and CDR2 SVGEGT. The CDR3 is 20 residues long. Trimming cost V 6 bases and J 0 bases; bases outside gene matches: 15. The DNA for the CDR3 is TGTGCCAGCAGCCCCCCACTTCGACAGGGGGGGGTCTCTGGGGCCAACGTCCTGACTTTC. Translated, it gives CASSPPLRQGGVSGANVLTF.

CDR3 sequence reads: CSVGVLVMNTEAFF. The CDR3 DNA sequence: TGCAGCGTTGGGGTGCTAGTGATGAACACTGAAGCTTTCTTT. V is TRBV29-1 and J is TRBJ1-1; D call uncertain. The CDR3 length is 14 residues. Looked up from germline, CDR1 is SQVTM and CDR2 is ANQGSEA. Trimming shortened V by 4 bases and J by 0 bases, and 12 bases separated the two germline ends.